A selection of T cell receptor beta chains follows, all from one sample in a study of regulatory T cells in long-lasting Graves disease. In TCRdb, the multiplex PCR reads were re-called with MiXCR into one record per CDR3 protein. Of roughly 400,000 distinct CDR3 sequences in the sample, 21% are singletons; the top ten hold around an eighth. The sample consisted of peripheral blood mononuclear cells (PBMCs), taken when the disease was refractory, from a patient treated with antithyroid drugs. The source is a female donor with Graves disease. Both conserved end residues are trimmed from each CDR3. Each record gives: V gene, J gene, CDR3 protein.

TRBV7-9	TRBJ2-5	ASSYPPSGGYAGETQY
TRBV10-3	TRBJ2-6	AISGTEDSGANVLT
TRBV6-2/TRBV6-3	TRBJ2-5	ASSEQGAREVETQY
TRBV28	TRBJ1-2	ASSPGTIDGYT
TRBV9	TRBJ1-6	ASSVEGLGSPLH
TRBV2	TRBJ2-2	ASRSLAGATGELF
TRBV24-1	TRBJ2-2	ATSDEVAPGELF
TRBV13	TRBJ2-7	ASSLASGRSRHEQY
TRBV20-1	TRBJ2-7	SAKGLQPYEQY
TRBV5-1	TRBJ2-7	ASSSRTQPYERY
TRBV5-1	TRBJ1-4	ASSGTGTANEKPF
TRBV28	TRBJ2-7	ASSLGGGGGYEQY
TRBV28	TRBJ1-4	ASSLVVIGDPTNEKLF
TRBV20-1	TRBJ2-7	SALRTGGGEQY
TRBV3-1	TRBJ2-7	ASSQGGGAAGWYEQY
TRBV12-3/TRBV12-4	TRBJ1-1	ASSFISSPEAF
TRBV19	TRBJ2-7	ASSFAVGQKSSYEQY
TRBV2	TRBJ1-4	ASNQREKLF
TRBV30	TRBJ1-2	AWRRTGGYGYT
TRBV12-3/TRBV12-4	TRBJ2-6	ASTLTSDGANVLT
TRBV7-9	TRBJ2-7	ASSFPAGTQPFYEQY